This T cell receptor (beta chain) was observed in a study of blood T cell repertoires in COVID-19. Study background: Collection of acute and convalescent COVID-19 samples took place in the United States, Italy and Spain. T cells, B-cell-depleted T cells, or PBMCs provided the cDNA or gDNA that served as material.

CDR3 size: 16 residues. Germline assignment: CDR1 KGHSH and CDR2 LQKENI. Trimming cost V 3 bases and J 1 base, with 14 bases left between them. In the source study's methods: From reference gene primer amplification, estimates of nucleated cell counts were derived. The method was immunoSEQ multiplex PCR; TCRdb's version includes in-frame clones alone and lacks a portion of them. V, J and clone size were drawn from that table, and D and trimming were deduced from the DNA. The table records over 200,000 clones, 88% of them present only once. The chain combines TRBV18 with TRBJ2-3; D is possibly TRBD1 (6 bases). The sequencing input was peripheral blood. This sequence was found in a man in his forties with acute or convalescent COVID-19. The CDR3 here is CASSPLRGEGTDTQYF. The CDR3 region has the DNA TGTGCCAGCTCACCCCTCAGGGGTGAGGGCACAGATACGCAGTATTTT.